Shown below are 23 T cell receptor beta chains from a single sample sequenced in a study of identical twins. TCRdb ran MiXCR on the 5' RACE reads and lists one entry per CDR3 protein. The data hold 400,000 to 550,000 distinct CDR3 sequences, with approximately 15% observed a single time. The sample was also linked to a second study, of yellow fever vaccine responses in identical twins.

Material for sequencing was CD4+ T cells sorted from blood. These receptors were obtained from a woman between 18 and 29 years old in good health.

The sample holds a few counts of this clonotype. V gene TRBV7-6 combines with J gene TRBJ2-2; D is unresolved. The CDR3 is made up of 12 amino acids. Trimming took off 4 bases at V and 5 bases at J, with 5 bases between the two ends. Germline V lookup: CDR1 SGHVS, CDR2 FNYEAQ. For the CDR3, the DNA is TGTGCCAGCAGCTCGCCTACCGGGGAGCTGTTTTTT. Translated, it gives CASSSPTGELFF.

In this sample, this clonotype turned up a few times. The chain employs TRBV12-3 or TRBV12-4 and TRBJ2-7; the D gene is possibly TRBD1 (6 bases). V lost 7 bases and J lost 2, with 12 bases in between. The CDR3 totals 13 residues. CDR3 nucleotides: TGTGCCAGCACTCGGGACAACACCTACGAGCAGTACTTC. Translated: CASTRDNTYEQYF.

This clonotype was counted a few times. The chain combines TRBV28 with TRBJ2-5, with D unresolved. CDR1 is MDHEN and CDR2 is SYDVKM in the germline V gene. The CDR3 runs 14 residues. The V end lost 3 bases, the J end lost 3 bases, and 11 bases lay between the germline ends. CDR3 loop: CASSLAPAEETQYF. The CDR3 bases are TGTGCCAGCAGTTTGGCTCCTGCTGAAGAGACCCAGTACTTC.

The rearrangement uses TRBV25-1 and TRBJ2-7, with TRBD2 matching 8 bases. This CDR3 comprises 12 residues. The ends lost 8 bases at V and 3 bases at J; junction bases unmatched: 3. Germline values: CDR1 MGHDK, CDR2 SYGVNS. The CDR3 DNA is TGTGCCAGCGAGGGACTAGTCTACGAGCAGTACTTC. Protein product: CASEGLVYEQYF.

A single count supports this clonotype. Here the CDR3 DNA reads TGTGCCAGCGGGACCGCCACCAACGAGCAGTACTTC. Residues: CASGTATNEQYF. The chain joins TRBV7-9 to TRBJ2-7; D may correspond to TRBD1 or TRBD2 (5 bases each). Germline CDR1 and CDR2: SEHNR and FQNEAQ (reference sequence). V lost 8 bases and J lost 5, with 13 bases in between. CDR3 size: 12 residues.

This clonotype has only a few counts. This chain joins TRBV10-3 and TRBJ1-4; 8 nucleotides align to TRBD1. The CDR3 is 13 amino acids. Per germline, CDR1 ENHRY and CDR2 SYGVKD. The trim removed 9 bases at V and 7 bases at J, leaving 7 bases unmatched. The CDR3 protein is CAISGGEGEKLFF. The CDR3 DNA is TGTGCCATTTCAGGGGGCGAGGGTGAAAAACTGTTTTTT.

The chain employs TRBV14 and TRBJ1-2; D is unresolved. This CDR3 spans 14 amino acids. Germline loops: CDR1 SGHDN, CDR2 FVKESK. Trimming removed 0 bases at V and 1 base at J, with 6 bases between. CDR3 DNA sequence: TGTGCCAGCAGCCAAGAAGGATATAACTATGGCTACACCTTC. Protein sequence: CASSQEGYNYGYTF.

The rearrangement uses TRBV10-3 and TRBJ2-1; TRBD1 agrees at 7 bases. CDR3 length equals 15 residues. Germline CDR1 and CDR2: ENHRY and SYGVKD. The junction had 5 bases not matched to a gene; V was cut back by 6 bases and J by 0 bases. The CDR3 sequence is CAIRDRASSYNEQFF. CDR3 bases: TGTGCCATCAGAGACAGGGCTAGCTCCTACAATGAGCAGTTCTTC.

As DNA, the CDR3 is TGTGCCACCAGCAGAGATAGGACAGTTGGGGAAGCTTTCTTT. This gives the protein CATSRDRTVGEAFF. The genes are TRBV15 and TRBJ1-1; perhaps TRBD1 as D (6 bases). This CDR3 has 14 amino acids. V was shortened by 0 bases and J by 8 bases, with 13 bases between the two germline ends. CDR1 LNHNV and CDR2 YYDKDF come from the germline V gene (reference sequence).

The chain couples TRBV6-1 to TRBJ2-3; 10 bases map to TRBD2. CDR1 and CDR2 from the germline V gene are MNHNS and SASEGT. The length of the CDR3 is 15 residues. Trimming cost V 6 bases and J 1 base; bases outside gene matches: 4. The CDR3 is CASRAGGRGTDTQYF. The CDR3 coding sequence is TGTGCCAGCAGAGCGGGAGGGCGGGGCACAGATACGCAGTATTTT.

Here the CDR3 DNA reads TGCAGTGCTAGGGCCAGCACAGATACGCAGTATTTT. Amino acids: CSARASTDTQYF. The V call is TRBV20-1, the J call TRBJ2-3; D is undetermined. Trimming cost V 3 bases and J 0 bases, with 4 bases left between them. CDR1 and CDR2 from the germline V gene are DFQATT and SNEGSKA (reference sequence). This CDR3 spans 12 amino acids.

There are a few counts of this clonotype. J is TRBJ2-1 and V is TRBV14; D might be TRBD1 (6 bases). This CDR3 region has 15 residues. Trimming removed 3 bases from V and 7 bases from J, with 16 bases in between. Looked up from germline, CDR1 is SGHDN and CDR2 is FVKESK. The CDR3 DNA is TGTGCCAGCAGCCACCGGACAGTTCGCCTAAATGAGCAGTTCTTC. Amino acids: CASSHRTVRLNEQFF.

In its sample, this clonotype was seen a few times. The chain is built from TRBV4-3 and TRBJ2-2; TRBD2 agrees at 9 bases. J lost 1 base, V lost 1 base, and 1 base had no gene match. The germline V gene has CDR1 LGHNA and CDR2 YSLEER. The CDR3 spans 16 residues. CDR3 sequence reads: CASSQGLAENTGELFF. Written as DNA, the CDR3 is TGCGCCAGCAGCCAAGGACTAGCGGAGAACACCGGGGAGCTGTTTTTT.

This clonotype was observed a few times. CDR3: CASSAWDRNYEQYF. CDR3 nucleotides: TGCGCCAGCAGCGCCTGGGACAGGAACTACGAGCAGTACTTC. V gene TRBV5-1 combines with J gene TRBJ2-7; 8 nucleotides match TRBD1. CDR1 and CDR2 from the germline V gene are SGHRS and YFSETQ. V was pared by 4 bases and J by 3 bases, with 6 bases of the junction left unmatched. The CDR3 has 14 residues.

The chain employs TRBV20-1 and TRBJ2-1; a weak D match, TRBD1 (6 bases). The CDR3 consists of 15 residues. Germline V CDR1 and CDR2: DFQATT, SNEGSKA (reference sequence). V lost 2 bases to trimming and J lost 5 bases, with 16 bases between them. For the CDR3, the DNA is TGCAGTGCTAGACCTCCGACAGGTACCAACAATGAGCAGTTCTTC. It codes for CSARPPTGTNNEQFF.

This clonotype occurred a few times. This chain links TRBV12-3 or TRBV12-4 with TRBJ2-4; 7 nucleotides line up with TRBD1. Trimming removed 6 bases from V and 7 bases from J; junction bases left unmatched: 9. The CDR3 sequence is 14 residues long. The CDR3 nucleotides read TGTGCCAGCAGGCAAACAGGGGCCGATAACATTCAGTACTTC. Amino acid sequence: CASRQTGADNIQYF.

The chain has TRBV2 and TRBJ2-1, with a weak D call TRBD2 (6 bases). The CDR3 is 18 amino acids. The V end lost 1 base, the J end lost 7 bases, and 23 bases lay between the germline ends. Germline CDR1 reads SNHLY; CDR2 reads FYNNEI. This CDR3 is CASSEGGVAEGRRNEQFF. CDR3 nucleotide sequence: TGTGCCAGCAGTGAAGGGGGGGTGGCGGAGGGGCGCAGAAATGAGCAGTTCTTC.

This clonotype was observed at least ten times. The CDR3 loop reads CASSLDGGLYGYTF. CDR3 DNA: TGTGCCAGCAGCCTAGACGGGGGCCTCTATGGCTACACCTTC. The chain carries TRBV7-9 and TRBJ1-2, with D possibly matching TRBD1 (6 bases). V shed 5 bases and J shed 4 bases, with 14 bases lying between them. CDR3 length: 14 amino acids. CDR1 and CDR2 from the germline V gene are SEHNR and FQNEAQ (reference sequence).

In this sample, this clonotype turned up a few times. CDR3 DNA sequence: TGCAGTGCGACGTCAACCGGGACAGACACAGATACGCAGTATTTT. Translated, it gives CSATSTGTDTDTQYF. This chain joins TRBV20-1 and TRBJ2-3; 7 positions match TRBD1. This CDR3 has 15 residues. Per the germline V gene, CDR1 is DFQATT and CDR2 is SNEGSKA (reference sequence). Losses at the gene ends were 6 bases for V and 2 bases for J; bases not matched to a gene: 11.

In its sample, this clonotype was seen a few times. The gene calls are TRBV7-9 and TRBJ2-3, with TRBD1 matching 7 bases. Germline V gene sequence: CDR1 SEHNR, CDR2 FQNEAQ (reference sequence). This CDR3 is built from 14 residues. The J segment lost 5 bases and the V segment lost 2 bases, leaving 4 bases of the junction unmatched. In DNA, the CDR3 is TGTGCCAGCAGCTTACTACAGGGGAAAGATACGCAGTATTTT. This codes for CASSLLQGKDTQYF.

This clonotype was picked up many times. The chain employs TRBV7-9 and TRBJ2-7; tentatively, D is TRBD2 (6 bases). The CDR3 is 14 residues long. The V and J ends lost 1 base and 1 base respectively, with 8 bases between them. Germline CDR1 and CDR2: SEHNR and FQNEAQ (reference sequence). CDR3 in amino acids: CASSLVAGSYEQYF. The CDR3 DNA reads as TGTGCCAGCAGCTTAGTCGCGGGATCCTACGAGCAGTACTTC.

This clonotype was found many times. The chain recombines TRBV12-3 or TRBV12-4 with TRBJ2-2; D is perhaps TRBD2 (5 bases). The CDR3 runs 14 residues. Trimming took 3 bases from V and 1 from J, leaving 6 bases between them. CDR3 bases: TGTGCCAGCAGTTTCGGAGGGAACACCGGGGAGCTGTTTTTT. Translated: CASSFGGNTGELFF.

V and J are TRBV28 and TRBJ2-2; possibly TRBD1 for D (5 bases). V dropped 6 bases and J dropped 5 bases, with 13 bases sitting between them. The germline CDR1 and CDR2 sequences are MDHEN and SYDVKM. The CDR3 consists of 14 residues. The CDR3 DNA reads TGTGCCAGCAGGCTCAGGGCGCCGACCGGGGAGCTGTTTTTT. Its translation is CASRLRAPTGELFF.